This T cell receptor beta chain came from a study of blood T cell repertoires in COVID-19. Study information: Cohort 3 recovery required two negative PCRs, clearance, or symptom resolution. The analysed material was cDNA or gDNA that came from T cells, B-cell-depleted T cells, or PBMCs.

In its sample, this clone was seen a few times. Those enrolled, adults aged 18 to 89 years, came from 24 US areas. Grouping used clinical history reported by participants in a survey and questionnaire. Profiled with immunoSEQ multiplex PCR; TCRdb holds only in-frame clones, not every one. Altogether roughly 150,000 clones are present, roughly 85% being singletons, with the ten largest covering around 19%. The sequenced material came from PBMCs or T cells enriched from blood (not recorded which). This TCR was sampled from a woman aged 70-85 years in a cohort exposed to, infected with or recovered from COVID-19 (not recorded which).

The chain's CDR3 is CASSLVGGQPYF. CDR3 bases: TGTGCCAGCAGCTTGGTCGGAGGACAGCCGTACTTC. The rearrangement links TRBV5-8 to TRBJ2-7, with D possibly being TRBD1 (6 bases). The V end lost 0 bases, the J end lost 12 bases, and 13 bases lay between the germline ends. Germline-derived CDR1 and CDR2 are SGHTS and YDEGEE. The CDR3 is made up of 12 amino acids.